The present entry profiles one T cell receptor beta chain with its context. Clones were read by immunoSEQ multiplex PCR, and TCRdb kept only the in-frame ones, dropping some. The table includes 30,000 to 40,000 clones, about 72% detected once. This specimen belongs to a study of blood T cell repertoires in COVID-19. The wider study: The samples span acute and convalescent COVID-19 from the United States, Italy and Spain.

The CDR3 consists of 13 residues. Germline V gives CDR1 MNHEY, CDR2 SMNVEV (reference sequence). V was shortened by 2 bases and J by 1 base, with 6 bases between the two germline ends. The receptor comes from an older woman with acute or convalescent COVID-19. The chain links TRBV27 to TRBJ2-7; D not resolved. Sequencing input: peripheral blood. CDR3 region: CASSLTQSYEQYF. The CDR3 nucleotides are TGTGCCAGCAGTTTAACACAATCCTACGAGCAGTACTTC.